Given below is one T cell receptor beta chain in context. This entry comes from a study of blood T cells in healthy people across ages. A second PCR of roughly 7 to 11 cycles used a sample-barcoded 5' primer and a J-beta primer mix. TCRdb re-analysed the 5' RACE reads in MiXCR, keeping a single row per CDR3 protein. The table shows approximately 1.5 million distinct CDR3 sequences, with about 45% occurring only once. Germline V gene data show CDR1 as LGHNA and CDR2 as YNFKEQ. Trimming stripped 1 base from V and 6 bases from J, with 14 bases between. The CDR3 spans 15 residues. Samples each had at least 5.5 micrograms of total RNA extracted.

This TCR was sampled from a woman aged 18-35 years in good health. The chain recombines TRBV4-2 with TRBJ2-3; D possibly corresponds to TRBD2 (5 bases). Sequencing used blood. The CDR3 reads CASSQAVLAGDTQYF. The CDR3 coding sequence is TGTGCCAGCAGCCAAGCTGTCCTAGCTGGGGATACGCAGTATTTT.